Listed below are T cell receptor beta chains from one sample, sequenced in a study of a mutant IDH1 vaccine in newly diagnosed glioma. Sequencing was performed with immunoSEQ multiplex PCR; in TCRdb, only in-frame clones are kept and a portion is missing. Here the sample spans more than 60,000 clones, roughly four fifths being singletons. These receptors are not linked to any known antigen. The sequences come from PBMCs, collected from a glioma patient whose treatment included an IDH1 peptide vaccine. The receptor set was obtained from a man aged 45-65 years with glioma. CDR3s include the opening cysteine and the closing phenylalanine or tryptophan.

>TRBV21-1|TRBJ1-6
CASTGDCPYNSPLHF
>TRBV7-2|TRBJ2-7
CASRQDREGSYEQYF
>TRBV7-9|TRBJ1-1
CASSYDRGNTEAFF
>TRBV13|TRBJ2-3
CASSERYRDTGRTDTQYF
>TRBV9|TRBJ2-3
CASSVELAGGLDTQYF
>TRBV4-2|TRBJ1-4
CASSQRTGGNEKLFF
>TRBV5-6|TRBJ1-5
CASSSRYLQGGGNQPQHF
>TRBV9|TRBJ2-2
CASSILGTGELFF
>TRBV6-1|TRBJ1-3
CASSDYGARGNTIYF
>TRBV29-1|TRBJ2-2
CSARTGSNTGELFF
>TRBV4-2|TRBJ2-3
CASSQDRGNTDTQYF
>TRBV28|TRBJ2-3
CASSLEGTSGGANTQYF
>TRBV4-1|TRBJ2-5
CASSLAGLGYGETQYF
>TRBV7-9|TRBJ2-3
CASSLARGVGTDTQYF
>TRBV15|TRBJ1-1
CATSYRQGNTEAFF
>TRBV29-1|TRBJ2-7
CSVEDRGSGGSEQYF
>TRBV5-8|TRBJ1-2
CASSPSRDYGYTF
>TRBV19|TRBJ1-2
CASSPRYPGGYTF
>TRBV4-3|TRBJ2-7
CASSPGVSRAYEQYF
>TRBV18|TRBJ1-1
CASSPNIKNTEAFF
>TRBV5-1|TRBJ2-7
CASSLYSGTSYEQYF
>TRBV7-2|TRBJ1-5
CASSLTGDLGPQHF
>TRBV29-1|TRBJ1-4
CSVGQTAKEKLFF
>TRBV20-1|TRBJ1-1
CSASVNTEAFF
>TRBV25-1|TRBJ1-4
CASSEARTTNEKLFF
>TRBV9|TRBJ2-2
CASSVGPTGGTGELFF
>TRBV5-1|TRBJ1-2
CASSLREPANYGYTF
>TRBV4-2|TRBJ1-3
CASSQDQLGSGNTIYF
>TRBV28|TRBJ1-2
CASSLGTGFSYGYTF
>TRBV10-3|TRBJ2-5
CAIGLPQETQYF
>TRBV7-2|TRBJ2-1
CASSSRQGYEQFF
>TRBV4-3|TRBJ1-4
CASSPNIPTNEKLFF
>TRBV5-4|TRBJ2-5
CASSLGSQETQYF
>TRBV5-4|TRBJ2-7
CASSRGTSGGGAYEQYF
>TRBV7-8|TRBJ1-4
CASSLSGENEKLFF
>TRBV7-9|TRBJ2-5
CASSLMVGQETQYF
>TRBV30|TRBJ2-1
CAWLPGTSGGALGEQFF
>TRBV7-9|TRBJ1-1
CASSPGDTEAFF
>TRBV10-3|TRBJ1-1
CASAPDDTEAFF
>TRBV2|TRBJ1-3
CASQQETPYSGNTIYF
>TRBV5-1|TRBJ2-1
CASSTTGTSGGARNEQFF
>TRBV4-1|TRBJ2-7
CASSQDPGGGNEQYF
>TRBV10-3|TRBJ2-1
CANRGVGYNEQFF
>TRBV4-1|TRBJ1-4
CASSQSQGHNEKLFF
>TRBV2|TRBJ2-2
CASSRARPGATGELFF
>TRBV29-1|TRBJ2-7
CSGALGGRNEQYF
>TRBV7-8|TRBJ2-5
CASSPTGPGETQYF
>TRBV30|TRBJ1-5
CAWSGIGYGNQPQHF
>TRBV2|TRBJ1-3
CASSGTGNANTIYF